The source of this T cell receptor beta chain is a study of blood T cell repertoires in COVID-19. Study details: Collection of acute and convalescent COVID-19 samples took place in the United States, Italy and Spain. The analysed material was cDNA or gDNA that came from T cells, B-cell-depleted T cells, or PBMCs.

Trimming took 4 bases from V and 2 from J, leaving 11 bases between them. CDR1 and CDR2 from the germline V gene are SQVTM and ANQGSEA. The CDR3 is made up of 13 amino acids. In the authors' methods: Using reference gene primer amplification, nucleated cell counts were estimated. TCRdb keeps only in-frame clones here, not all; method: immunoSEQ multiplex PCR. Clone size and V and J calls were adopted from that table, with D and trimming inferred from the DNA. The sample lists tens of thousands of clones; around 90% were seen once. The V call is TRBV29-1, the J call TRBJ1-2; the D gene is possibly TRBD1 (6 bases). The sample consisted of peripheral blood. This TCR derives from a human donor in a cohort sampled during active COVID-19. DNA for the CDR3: TGCAGCGTTGCCGGACAGATCAACTATGGCTACACCTTC. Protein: CSVAGQINYGYTF.